The 9 T cell receptor beta chains below all came from one sample that was sequenced in a study of T cell repertoires in cytomegalovirus infection. TCRdb reprocessed the reads via MiXCR and lists one record per CDR3 protein. The repertoire holds about 830,000 distinct CDR3 sequences, roughly 33% seen once, with over 10% in the top ten. These TCRs are of unknown antigen specificity. Here the sequenced sample was cultured CD8+ T cells from PBMCs, taken from culture after CMV antigen stimulation. All receptors come from a human donor in good health (CMV status not recorded). Some clones in this sample may be carry-over from other donors' samples.

The rearrangement uses TRBV7-9 and TRBJ2-1; perhaps TRBD2 as D (6 bases). The CDR3 sequence is 12 residues long. Germline values: CDR1 SEHNR, CDR2 FQNEAQ (reference sequence). Trimming cost V 3 bases and J 10 bases, with 10 bases left between them. This chain's CDR3 is CASSFGTPEQFF. CDR3 in DNA: TGTGCCAGCAGCTTTGGGACTCCCGAGCAGTTCTTC.

This clonotype was found a few times. The genes are TRBV7-9 and TRBJ1-1; 10 positions match TRBD1. This CDR3 spans 15 amino acids. The germline gives CDR1 SEHNR, CDR2 FQNEAQ (reference sequence). Germline trimming cut 6 bases from V and 5 bases from J; bases unmatched to any gene: 9. CDR3 bases: TGTGCCAGCAGGCACCGACAGGGGGCAAGGACTGAAGCTTTCTTT. Translated: CASRHRQGARTEAFF.

This clonotype has a handful of counts. The rearrangement links TRBV7-6 to TRBJ1-2, with D maybe TRBD1 (5 bases). Germline CDR1 SGHVS, CDR2 FNYEAQ. V was trimmed by 2 bases and J by 8 bases, leaving 15 bases between them. The CDR3 runs to 14 residues. The CDR3 nucleotides are TGTGCCAGCAGCTTAAAGGCAGGGCAGGAAGGCTACACCTTC. Translated, it gives CASSLKAGQEGYTF.

The rearrangement uses TRBV10-3 and TRBJ1-3; possible D gene TRBD1, 6 bases. Germline values: CDR1 ENHRY, CDR2 SYGVKD. Trimming cost V 0 bases and J 3 bases, with 15 bases left between them. CDR3 size: 17 residues. The CDR3, as DNA: TGTGCCATCAGTGAGTCGAATCCGGGGGCTCATGGAAACACCATATATTTT. Its translation is CAISESNPGAHGNTIYF.

V usage is TRBV27 and J usage is TRBJ2-5; D is perhaps TRBD1 (6 bases). This CDR3 region has 15 residues. Germline V gene data show CDR1 as MNHEY and CDR2 as SMNVEV (reference sequence). Trimming left V 3 bases short and J 2 bases short, with 13 bases between. The CDR3 DNA reads TGTGCCAGCAGTTTGTTTTTCGGACAGCAAGAGACCCAGTACTTC. Its protein product is CASSLFFGQQETQYF.

The chain joins TRBV19 to TRBJ2-7; TRBD1 might be the D (7 bases). Deletions cut 9 bases from V and 2 bases from J, with 20 bases between. The CDR3 extends over 15 amino acids. Germline values: CDR1 LNHDA, CDR2 SQIVND (reference sequence). The CDR3 here is CARGKRCGTAYEQYF. The CDR3 nucleotides are TGTGCCAGGGGGAAGAGGTGCGGGACAGCCTACGAGCAGTACTTC.

V usage is TRBV4-1 and J usage is TRBJ1-1; D is undetermined. The germline V and J ends were trimmed by 0 bases and 5 bases, with 13 bases remaining between them. The CDR3 is 15 amino acids. CDR1 and CDR2 from the germline V gene are MGHRA and YSYEKL. This CDR3 reads CASSQDEGLRTEAFF. The CDR3 DNA reads as TGCGCCAGCAGCCAAGATGAAGGGCTGAGAACTGAAGCTTTCTTT.

This clonotype has a handful of counts. The chain recombines TRBV6-6 with TRBJ2-2, with D possibly matching TRBD2 (5 bases). This CDR3 comprises 17 residues. Germline V gene sequence: CDR1 MNHNY, CDR2 SVGAGI (reference sequence). Trimming left V 8 bases short and J 3 bases short, with 22 bases between. The CDR3 spells CASGLLNPRADTGELFF. The CDR3, as DNA: TGTGCCAGCGGATTACTTAACCCGCGGGCGGACACCGGGGAGCTGTTTTTT.

This clonotype was counted only a few times. The chain links TRBV19 to TRBJ1-1, with 8 bases fitting TRBD1. The CDR3 totals 15 residues. V dropped 5 bases and J dropped 2; count of bases not matched to a gene: 7. Germline V gene data show CDR1 as LNHDA and CDR2 as SQIVND (reference sequence). CDR3 DNA sequence: TGTGCCAGTAGTCCTTCGGACAGGGTTAACACTGAAGCTTTCTTT. Translated, it gives CASSPSDRVNTEAFF. The whole variable domain, filled in from reference TRBV19 and TRBJ1-1, reads DGGITQSPKYLFRKEGQNVTLSCEQNLNHDAMYWYRQDPGQGLRLIYYSQIVNDFQKGDIAEGYSVSREKKESFPLTVTSAQKNPTAFYLCASSPSDRVNTEAFFGQGTRLTVV.